This TCR beta chain comes out of a study of blood T cell repertoires in COVID-19. Only in-frame clones appear in the TCRdb table, and some are missing; sequencing was by immunoSEQ multiplex PCR. The data hold about 150,000 clones, with 70% to 90% observed a single time. The CDR3 contains 16 residues. With V trimmed by 5 bases and J by 6 bases, 8 bases remained unmatched. Germline V gene lookup returns CDR1 SNHLY and CDR2 FYNNEI. The sequence was obtained from a human donor with acute or convalescent COVID-19. The donor label of this sample is uncertain. Sequences were obtained from peripheral blood. This chain uses TRBV2 with TRBJ2-1; 12 bases map to TRBD2. Written as DNA, the CDR3 is TGTGCCAGCAGTACGCAGACTAGCGGGAGTTCCAATGAGCAGTTCTTC. It specifies CASSTQTSGSSNEQFF. The full variable domain, its missing parts supplied by reference TRBV2 and TRBJ2-1, is EPEVTQTPSHQVTQMGQEVILRCVPISNHLYFYWYRQILGQKVEFLVSFYNNEISEKSEIFDDQFSVERPDGSNFTLKIRSTKLEDSAMYFCASSTQTSGSSNEQFFGPGTRLTVL.